Shown below are 19 T cell receptor beta chains from a single sample sequenced in a study of early T cells in non-severe SARS-CoV-2 infection. MiXCR was run by TCRdb on the 5' RACE reads, yielding one entry per CDR3 protein. The table lists about 88,000 distinct CDR3 sequences, about 15% of them singletons. Sequenced sample: whole blood. These TCRs come from an adult who was a healthcare worker with PCR-confirmed SARS-CoV-2 infection or an uninfected control (not recorded which).

This clonotype was recorded many times. This sequence joins TRBV20-1 and TRBJ2-5; tentatively, D is TRBD2 (5 bases). Germline V CDR1 and CDR2: DFQATT, SNEGSKA (reference sequence). The CDR3 length is 13 residues. The V end was cut by 2 bases, the J end by 3 bases, with 10 bases between. The chain's CDR3 is CSARPPGKETQYF. CDR3 nucleotide sequence: TGCAGTGCTAGACCACCCGGGAAAGAGACCCAGTACTTC.

This chain links TRBV28 with TRBJ2-7; TRBD1 matches 7 bases. The CDR3 extends over 14 amino acids. With 3 bases clipped from V and 2 bases from J, the junction kept 4 bases outside the gene matches. The germline CDR1 and CDR2 sequences are MDHEN and SYDVKM. The DNA of the CDR3 is TGTGCCAGCAGTTTTTCGACAGGGACCTACGAGCAGTACTTC. Translated: CASSFSTGTYEQYF.

Ten or more counts support this clonotype. The chain joins TRBV7-8 to TRBJ2-1, with a tentative D call TRBD2 (6 bases). Germline V gene lookup returns CDR1 SGHVS and CDR2 FQNEAQ. This CDR3 has 12 residues. The ends were cut back, 5 bases at V and 9 bases at J, with 11 bases in the middle. The chain's CDR3 is CASSERLVEQFF. In nucleotides, the CDR3 is TGTGCCAGCAGCGAGAGACTAGTTGAGCAGTTCTTC.

This clonotype has a count of ten or more. The chain has TRBV7-9 and TRBJ2-3; D gene unclear. This CDR3 is built from 14 residues. Trimming shortened V by 1 base and J by 0 bases, and 5 bases separated the two germline ends. CDR1 SEHNR and CDR2 FQNEAQ come from the germline V gene (reference sequence). The CDR3 sequence is CASSLVASTDTQYF. The CDR3 coding sequence is TGTGCCAGCAGCTTAGTGGCTAGCACAGATACGCAGTATTTT.

The chain links TRBV27 to TRBJ2-3, with TRBD2 as a possible D gene (6 bases). V was clipped by 3 bases and J by 8 bases, with 12 bases between them. CDR3 length equals 13 residues. Germline CDR1 is MNHEY and CDR2 is SMNVEV (reference sequence). The CDR3: CASSLEGAGTQYF. In nucleotides, the CDR3 is TGTGCCAGCAGTTTGGAGGGAGCGGGTACGCAGTATTTT.

The chain recombines TRBV4-3 with TRBJ2-3; TRBD2 matches at 10 bases. The V and J ends lost 1 base and 5 bases, in that order; junction bases with no gene match: 9. Looked up from germline, CDR1 is LGHNA and CDR2 is YSLEER. The CDR3 is made up of 17 amino acids. The chain's CDR3 is CASSQAKREGPGDTQYF. The CDR3 DNA is TGCGCCAGCAGCCAAGCCAAGCGGGAGGGCCCGGGAGATACGCAGTATTTT.

The V call is TRBV12-3 or TRBV12-4, the J call TRBJ2-1; D remains ambiguous. The V gene lost 6 bases and the J gene lost 6 bases, with 9 bases spanning the gap. This CDR3 region has 12 residues. The CDR3 bases are TGTGCCAGCAGAATGATTGGCAATGAGCAGTTCTTC. Its translation: CASRMIGNEQFF.

This clonotype was observed at least ten times. This chain connects TRBV15 to TRBJ2-1, with 15 bases aligning to TRBD2. The length of the CDR3 is 16 residues. V shed 1 base, J shed 8 bases, and the junction held 3 bases outside the gene matches. The germline gives CDR1 LNHNV, CDR2 YYDKDF (reference sequence). The CDR3 protein is CATSRGTSGRGDEQFF. In DNA form, the CDR3 reads TGTGCCACCAGCAGAGGGACTAGCGGGAGGGGAGATGAGCAGTTCTTC.

DNA of the CDR3: TGTGCCAGCAGTTTCGGACGGGGCTCTGGAAACACCATATATTTT. Translating it yields CASSFGRGSGNTIYF. This sequence joins TRBV6-2 or TRBV6-3 and TRBJ1-3, with D unresolved. This CDR3 is 15 amino acids long. The germline V and J ends were trimmed by 4 bases and 0 bases, with 10 bases remaining between them. From germline, CDR1 is MNHEY and CDR2 SVGEGT.

This clonotype was seen many times. V gene TRBV6-5 combines with J gene TRBJ1-1, with D uncertain. Trimming took off 1 base at V and 0 bases at J, with 9 bases between the two ends. The CDR3 is made up of 15 amino acids. Germline CDR1 MNHEY, CDR2 SVGAGI. The CDR3 coding sequence is TGTGCCAGCAGTTACTTGCGGGGAATGAACACTGAAGCTTTCTTT. This translates into CASSYLRGMNTEAFF.

This clonotype was detected a few times. This chain joins TRBV7-9 and TRBJ1-5; D not certain. Germline V gene lookup returns CDR1 SEHNR and CDR2 FQNEAQ (reference sequence). V was trimmed by 5 bases and J by 2 bases, leaving 7 bases between them. The CDR3 loop spans 13 amino acids. The CDR3 nucleotides are TGTGCCAGCAGCGCTCAAGGCAATCAGCCCCAGCATTTT. It specifies CASSAQGNQPQHF.

The V gene is TRBV7-6, the J gene TRBJ2-7; no reliable D call. V lost 3 bases, J lost 2 bases, and 14 bases lay in between. Germline-derived CDR1 and CDR2 are SGHVS and FNYEAQ. The CDR3 covers 15 residues. The CDR3 DNA sequence: TGTGCCAGCAGCTTTGGCCCCGGCGATACCTACGAGCAGTACTTC. This gives the protein CASSFGPGDTYEQYF.

For the CDR3, the DNA is TGTGCCAGCAGTTTAGTAGGGGGGGCTGAGCAGTTCTTC. Translating gives CASSLVGGAEQFF. This chain joins TRBV28 and TRBJ2-1, with a tentative D call TRBD2 (7 bases). Germline assignment: CDR1 MDHEN and CDR2 SYDVKM. V shed 2 bases and J shed 9 bases, with 11 bases lying between them. This CDR3 has 13 amino acids.

This clonotype showed up many times. The chain employs TRBV29-1 and TRBJ2-5; unclear D gene. CDR1 is SQVTM and CDR2 is ANQGSEA in the germline V gene. The CDR3 extends over 10 amino acids. V dropped 6 bases and J dropped 5 bases, with 7 bases sitting between them. The CDR3 DNA reads as TGCAGCGTCCTTCGGGAGACCCAGTACTTC. This translates into CSVLRETQYF.

The V gene is TRBV12-3 or TRBV12-4, the J gene TRBJ1-5; unclear D gene. There are 12 residues in the CDR3. Trimming stripped 3 bases from V and 4 bases from J, with 4 bases between. The CDR3 nucleotides are TGTGCCAGCAGTTTGCGGAATCAGCCCCAGCATTTT. It is translated as CASSLRNQPQHF.

The V gene is TRBV5-8, the J gene TRBJ1-2; 7 positions match TRBD1. In germline, CDR1 is SGHTS, CDR2 YDEGEE. With 3 bases clipped from V and 4 bases from J, the junction kept 12 bases outside the gene matches. The CDR3 is made up of 16 amino acids. The DNA for the CDR3 is TGTGCCAGCAGCTCCGGACAGGACCAGCTGGGCTATGGCTACACCTTC. The encoded protein is CASSSGQDQLGYGYTF.

This clonotype occurred a few times. The chain joins TRBV24-1 to TRBJ2-4; TRBD1 matches 12 bases. Germline-derived CDR1 and CDR2 are KGHDR and SFDVKD. CDR3 size: 18 residues. V was clipped by 5 bases and J by 9 bases; unmatched bases: 16. The CDR3, as DNA: TGTGCCACCAGTGCCCCGAGCGGGACAGGGGGCGGGAGGGCCATTCAGTACTTC. It translates to CATSAPSGTGGGRAIQYF.

This clonotype has just a few counts. V and J are TRBV20-1 and TRBJ1-1; tentatively, D is TRBD1 (6 bases). V was clipped by 3 bases and J by 6 bases, with 14 bases between them. Germline V gene lookup returns CDR1 DFQATT and CDR2 SNEGSKA (reference sequence). The CDR3 covers 13 residues. CDR3 residues: CSARGTLNPEAFF. The CDR3 DNA reads as TGCAGTGCTAGGGGGACACTGAATCCTGAAGCTTTCTTT.

This clonotype appeared many times. This rearrangement joins TRBV28 to TRBJ2-1; 10 bases align to TRBD2. After removal of 6 bases from V and 9 bases from J, the junction contained 8 bases not matched to a gene. The CDR3 covers 14 residues. Germline CDR1 is MDHEN and CDR2 is SYDVKM. The CDR3: CASRLAGLGLEQFF. In nucleotides, the CDR3 is TGTGCCAGCAGACTAGCGGGACTCGGGCTTGAGCAGTTCTTC.